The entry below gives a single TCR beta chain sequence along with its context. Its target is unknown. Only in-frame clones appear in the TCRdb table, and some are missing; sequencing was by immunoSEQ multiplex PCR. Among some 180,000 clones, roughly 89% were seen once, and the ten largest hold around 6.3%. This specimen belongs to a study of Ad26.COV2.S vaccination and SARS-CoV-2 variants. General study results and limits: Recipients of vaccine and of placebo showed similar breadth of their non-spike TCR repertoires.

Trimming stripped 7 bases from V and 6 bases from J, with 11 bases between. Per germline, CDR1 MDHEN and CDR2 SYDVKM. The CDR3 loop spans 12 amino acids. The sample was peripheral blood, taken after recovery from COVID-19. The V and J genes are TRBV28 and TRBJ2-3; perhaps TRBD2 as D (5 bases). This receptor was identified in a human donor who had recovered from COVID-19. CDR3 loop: CASTGFADTQYF. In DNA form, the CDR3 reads TGTGCCAGCACGGGATTCGCGGATACGCAGTATTTT.